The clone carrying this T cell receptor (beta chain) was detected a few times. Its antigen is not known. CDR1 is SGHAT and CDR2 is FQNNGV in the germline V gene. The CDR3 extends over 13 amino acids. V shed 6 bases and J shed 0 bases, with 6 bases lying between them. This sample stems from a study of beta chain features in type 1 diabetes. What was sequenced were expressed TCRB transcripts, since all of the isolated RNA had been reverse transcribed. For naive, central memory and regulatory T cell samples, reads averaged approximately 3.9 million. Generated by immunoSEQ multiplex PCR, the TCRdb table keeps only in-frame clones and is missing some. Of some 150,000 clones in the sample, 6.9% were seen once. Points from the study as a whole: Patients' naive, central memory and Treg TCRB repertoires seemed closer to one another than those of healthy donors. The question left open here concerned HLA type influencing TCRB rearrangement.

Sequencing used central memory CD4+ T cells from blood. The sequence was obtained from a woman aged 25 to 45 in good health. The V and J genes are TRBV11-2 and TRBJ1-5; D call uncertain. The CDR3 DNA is TGTGCCAGCAGTTATTATAGCAATCAGCCCCAGCATTTT. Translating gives CASSYYSNQPQHF.